This T cell receptor beta chain is drawn from a study of identical twins. Unique molecular identifiers were present on cDNA, and template switching added a universal primer site. TCRdb independently ran MiXCR on the 5' RACE reads; one entry per CDR3 protein. The data contain 310,000 or so distinct CDR3 sequences, around 8.8% of them singletons. Concerning this clonotype: The antigen is undetermined.

Study-level results: Partial confounding of zero-insertion analyses by invariant MAIT and iNKT cells was possible. In monozygotic twins, models underestimated the sharing of out-of-frame TCR alpha.

The data were also submitted as part of a second study, on yellow fever vaccine responses in identical twins.

This TCR derives from a woman between 18 and 29 years old in good health. Input material: memory (CD45RO+) T cells sorted from blood.

For the CDR3, the DNA is TGCAGTGCTAGGTCTAGCGGGAGATTCTACGAGCAGTACTTC. It specifies CSARSSGRFYEQYF. This chain links TRBV20-1 with TRBJ2-7; TRBD2 aligns across 10 bases. V was pared by 3 bases and J by 3 bases, with 5 bases of the junction left unmatched. Per the germline V gene, CDR1 is DFQATT and CDR2 is SNEGSKA (reference sequence). The length of the CDR3 is 14 residues.